These 2 T cell receptor beta chains came from one sample sequenced in a study of blood T cells in healthy people across ages. Primers used in a second PCR of about 6 to 11 cycles were a sample-barcoded 5' primer and a J-beta primer mix. TCRdb fed the 5' RACE reads into MiXCR, producing one record per CDR3 protein. Here the sample spans roughly 800,000 distinct CDR3 sequences, 20% to 30% being singletons. These records were also assigned to another study, of T cells of mothers and their children.

Sequenced input: blood. The receptor set was obtained from a boy aged 5 to 17 in good health.

The chain links TRBV18 to TRBJ1-2; D gene unclear. The CDR3 has 13 amino acids. Germline V gives CDR1 KGHSH, CDR2 LQKENI. V gave up 2 bases and J gave up 4 bases, with 8 bases separating them. The CDR3 region has the DNA TGTGCCAGCTCACCAAAGGCCCCCTATGGCTACACCTTC. Encoded protein: CASSPKAPYGYTF.

The gene calls are TRBV12-5 and TRBJ2-2, with D possibly matching TRBD1 (5 bases). The CDR3 totals 19 residues. From germline, CDR1 is LGHNT and CDR2 FRNRAP. Trimming cost V 3 bases and J 1 base, with 21 bases left between them. The DNA of the CDR3 is TGTGCTAGTGGTTTCGATTCATACCGTGACAGCCAGAACACCGGGGAGCTGTTTTTT. Translating it yields CASGFDSYRDSQNTGELFF.